The next 31 T cell receptor beta chains were all read from a single sample in a study of post-analysis software for immune sequencing data. Notes on the study in general: In patients, TRBV5-6, TRBV5-1 and TRBV20-1 belonged to roughly five TRBV segments found more frequently than in controls.

Libraries were made from TCR beta cDNA, and they carried unique molecular identifiers. A single record per CDR3 protein comes from TCRdb applying MiXCR to the PCR reads. The sample shows fewer than 600,000 distinct CDR3 sequences, roughly 45% of them seen only once. Their target antigens are unknown. Material for sequencing was blood. The source of these receptors is a girl between 10 and 17 years old with multiple sclerosis.

This clonotype was observed a handful of times. This rearrangement joins TRBV6-2 or TRBV6-3 to TRBJ1-5; D call uncertain. The germline V and J ends were trimmed by 5 bases and 4 bases, with 15 bases remaining between them. There are 15 residues in the CDR3. Germline V CDR1 and CDR2: MNHEY, SVGEGT. CDR3 nucleotides: TGTGCCAGCAGTACCGAGAGGCGGGGAAATCAGCCCCAGCATTTT. Protein product: CASSTERRGNQPQHF.

This clonotype has at least ten counts. The chain links TRBV7-2 to TRBJ2-7, with 7 bases lining up with TRBD1. V was pared by 1 base and J by 2 bases, with 8 bases of the junction left unmatched. CDR1 is SGHTA, CDR2 FQGNSA, per germline. This CDR3 has 16 residues. CDR3 sequence: CASSLGWTGVTYEQYF. CDR3 in DNA: TGTGCCAGCAGCTTAGGTTGGACAGGAGTGACCTACGAGCAGTACTTC.

This clonotype has only a few counts. The chain recombines TRBV7-6 with TRBJ2-5; D might be TRBD1 or TRBD2, each matching 5 bases. Trimming removed 5 bases from V and 4 bases from J, with 11 bases in between. This CDR3 has 13 residues. Germline V gene lookup returns CDR1 SGHVS and CDR2 FNYEAQ. The CDR3 bases are TGTGCCAGCAGCGTCGGGACCTTAGAGACCCAGTACTTC. Translated, it gives CASSVGTLETQYF.

This chain joins TRBV28 and TRBJ1-2; 8 nucleotides align to TRBD1. Germline V gives CDR1 MDHEN, CDR2 SYDVKM. With V trimmed by 6 bases and J by 1 base, 10 bases remained unmatched. CDR3 length equals 16 residues. CDR3 protein: CASRSGTGLLNYGYTF. In DNA, the CDR3 is TGTGCCAGCAGATCCGGGACAGGCCTTCTTAACTATGGCTACACCTTC.

The gene calls are TRBV2 and TRBJ2-1, with TRBD1 matching 11 bases. CDR3 length equals 17 residues. The germline V gene has CDR1 SNHLY and CDR2 FYNNEI. Unmatched junction bases numbered 16, after V lost 8 bases and J lost 7 bases. DNA for the CDR3: TGTGCCAGCGGCGCCCCGGTCCGGGACAGGGGGGCAAATGAGCAGTTCTTC. It encodes CASGAPVRDRGANEQFF. Using reference TRBV2 and TRBJ2-1 for the parts outside the CDR3, the full variable domain is EPEVTQTPSHQVTQMGQEVILRCVPISNHLYFYWYRQILGQKVEFLVSFYNNEISEKSEIFDDQFSVERPDGSNFTLKIRSTKLEDSAMYFCASGAPVRDRGANEQFFGPGTRLTVL.

This clonotype was seen a few times. The rearrangement uses TRBV2 and TRBJ1-1; possibly TRBD1 for D (5 bases). V gave up 8 bases and J gave up 4 bases, with 11 bases separating them. Looked up from germline, CDR1 is SNHLY and CDR2 is FYNNEI. The CDR3 has 12 residues. The CDR3 here is CASGGRFTEAFF. CDR3 sequence (DNA): TGTGCCAGCGGGGGAAGATTCACTGAAGCTTTCTTT.

In DNA form, the CDR3 reads TGCAGCGTCGCAGACAGGGTTGGCTACACCTTC. Translated, it gives CSVADRVGYTF. J is TRBJ1-2 and V is TRBV29-1; 7 nucleotides match TRBD1. V shed 6 bases, J shed 7 bases, and the junction held 5 bases outside the gene matches. The CDR3 contains 11 residues. Germline V gives CDR1 SQVTM, CDR2 ANQGSEA.

The V call is TRBV5-1, the J call TRBJ1-1; D is perhaps TRBD1 (5 bases). Germline-derived CDR1 and CDR2 are SGHRS and YFSETQ. V lost 3 bases, J lost 8 bases, and 14 bases lay in between. There are 13 residues in the CDR3. CDR3 bases: TGCGCCAGCAGCTGGAACCGGGACGGGGAAGCTTTCTTT. It is translated as CASSWNRDGEAFF.

CDR3 in amino acids: CSSGQGGTDTQYF. CDR3 DNA sequence: TGCAGCTCAGGACAGGGGGGCACAGATACGCAGTATTTT. This chain uses TRBV29-1 with TRBJ2-3, with 10 nucleotides matching TRBD1. The CDR3 covers 13 residues. From germline, CDR1 is SQVTM and CDR2 ANQGSEA. The junction had 3 bases not matched to a gene; V was cut back by 8 bases and J by 1 base.

This clonotype was detected once. V gene TRBV11-2 combines with J gene TRBJ2-7, with TRBD1 matching over 7 bases. The J segment lost 9 bases and the V segment lost 2 bases, leaving 10 bases of the junction unmatched. The CDR3 extends over 14 amino acids. Germline V gene lookup returns CDR1 SGHAT and CDR2 FQNNGV. The CDR3 spells CASSLNPGQAGQYF. Written as DNA, the CDR3 is TGTGCCAGCAGCTTAAACCCCGGACAGGCAGGGCAGTACTTC.

This clonotype was counted only a few times. The chain joins TRBV5-1 to TRBJ1-1, with TRBD1 as a possible D gene (5 bases). Germline assignment: CDR1 SGHRS and CDR2 YFSETQ. Trimming removed 0 bases at V and 4 bases at J, with 10 bases between. This CDR3 spans 14 amino acids. The CDR3 is CASSLGQSSTEAFF. The CDR3 DNA sequence: TGCGCCAGCAGCTTGGGACAGAGCTCCACTGAAGCTTTCTTT. The variable domain in full, with the rest retrieved from reference TRBV5-1 and TRBJ1-1, is KAGVTQTPRYLIKTRGQQVTLSCSPISGHRSVSWYQQTPGQGLQFLFEYFSETQRNKGNFPGRFSGRQFSNSRSEMNVSTLELGDSALYLCASSLGQSSTEAFFGQGTRLTVV.

This chain uses TRBV7-9 with TRBJ1-1; weak D call: TRBD1 (5 bases). Trimming removed 1 base from V and 0 bases from J, with 9 bases in between. Germline CDR1 is SEHNR and CDR2 is FQNEAQ (reference sequence). The CDR3 loop spans 15 amino acids. The CDR3 sequence is CASSLVAGMNTEAFF. In DNA, the CDR3 is TGTGCCAGCAGCTTAGTAGCAGGGATGAACACTGAAGCTTTCTTT.

The chain uses TRBV20-1 and TRBJ2-3, with TRBD2 identical over 14 bases. With V trimmed by 5 bases and J by 4 bases, 5 bases remained unmatched. Germline V lookup: CDR1 DFQATT, CDR2 SNEGSKA (reference sequence). The CDR3 spans 15 residues. The CDR3 DNA follows: TGCAGTGCTCCCAGACTAGCGGGAGGGGCAGATACGCAGTATTTT. Translation: CSAPRLAGGADTQYF.

V gene TRBV13 combines with J gene TRBJ2-6; 9 bases map to TRBD2. J was trimmed by 0 bases and V by 5 bases; bases with no gene match: 8. In germline, CDR1 is PRHDT, CDR2 FYEKMQ (reference sequence). This CDR3 region has 18 residues. The CDR3: CASSLPGLANSGANVLTF. Written as DNA, the CDR3 is TGTGCCAGCAGCCTCCCGGGACTAGCCAACTCTGGGGCCAACGTCCTGACTTTC.

The chain links TRBV28 to TRBJ2-7, with D unclear. The germline CDR1 and CDR2 sequences are MDHEN and SYDVKM. The CDR3 runs to 15 residues. V was cut by 1 base and J by 7 bases, with 17 bases left in between. The CDR3 sequence is CASSLSGTPNNEQYF. CDR3 nucleotides: TGTGCCAGCAGTTTATCAGGAACCCCAAACAATGAGCAGTACTTC.

This chain connects TRBV6-2 or TRBV6-3 to TRBJ2-1, with TRBD2 matching 13 bases. Trimming removed 6 bases from V and 0 bases from J; junction bases left unmatched: 11. Germline V CDR1 and CDR2: MNHEY, SVGEGT. This CDR3 region has 19 residues. This CDR3 is CASRTSGLAGTSSYNEQFF. The CDR3 DNA sequence: TGTGCCAGCAGAACTTCGGGACTAGCGGGAACGAGCTCCTACAATGAGCAGTTCTTC.

This sequence joins TRBV11-3 and TRBJ2-1; 10 positions agree with TRBD1. Germline V gene lookup returns CDR1 SGHNT and CDR2 YENEEA. This CDR3 region has 15 residues. V was pared by 5 bases and J by 8 bases, with 9 bases of the junction left unmatched. CDR3 residues: CASSQGQGGEDEQFF. Written as DNA, the CDR3 is TGTGCCAGCAGCCAAGGACAGGGGGGTGAGGATGAGCAGTTCTTC.

The rearrangement uses TRBV29-1 and TRBJ2-3; D is perhaps TRBD2 (6 bases). Per germline, CDR1 SQVTM and CDR2 ANQGSEA. The V end was cut by 4 bases, the J end by 2 bases, with 10 bases between. This CDR3 comprises 13 residues. Written as DNA, the CDR3 is TGCAGCGTTGGGGGGACTCTCACAGATACGCAGTATTTT. It translates to CSVGGTLTDTQYF.

V and J are TRBV4-2 and TRBJ2-5; no firm D call. Germline values: CDR1 LGHNA, CDR2 YNFKEQ. CDR3 length equals 14 residues. V gave up 3 bases and J gave up 2 bases, with 10 bases separating them. The CDR3 protein is CASSHPRQQETQYF. CDR3 nucleotides: TGTGCCAGCAGCCATCCTCGTCAGCAAGAGACCCAGTACTTC.

This rearrangement joins TRBV6-6 to TRBJ1-2, with 7 bases fitting TRBD1. V lost 7 bases and J lost 4; bases outside the gene matches: 12. From germline, CDR1 is MNHNY and CDR2 SVGAGI (reference sequence). The CDR3 extends over 15 amino acids. The CDR3 reads CASITTTGQPYGYTF. The DNA for the CDR3 is TGTGCCAGCATAACCACGACAGGGCAACCCTATGGCTACACCTTC.

The chain uses TRBV19 and TRBJ1-2; a weak D match, TRBD1 (5 bases). Looked up from germline, CDR1 is LNHDA and CDR2 is SQIVND (reference sequence). Trimming cost V 6 bases and J 4 bases, with 12 bases left between them. The CDR3 contains 13 residues. The CDR3 protein is CASSNGHSYGYTF. The CDR3 nucleotides are TGTGCCAGTAGCAATGGACACTCCTATGGCTACACCTTC.

This clonotype has just a few counts. The V gene is TRBV24-1, the J gene TRBJ2-1, with D possibly matching TRBD2 (6 bases). The CDR3 spans 13 residues. Germline V gene sequence: CDR1 KGHDR, CDR2 SFDVKD. V was trimmed by 10 bases and J by 3 bases, leaving 12 bases between them. CDR3 nucleotide sequence: TGTGCCACTTCCGGGGGTTACTACAATGAGCAGTTCTTC. Translating it yields CATSGGYYNEQFF.

The table lists this clonotype with a few counts. The V gene is TRBV15, the J gene TRBJ2-3; TRBD1 might be the D (5 bases). V lost 0 bases, J lost 5 bases, and 18 bases lay in between. The CDR3 is made up of 17 amino acids. CDR1 is LNHNV and CDR2 is YYDKDF in the germline V gene (reference sequence). CDR3 loop: CATSRETPWGGEDTQYF. The CDR3 nucleotides are TGTGCCACCAGCAGAGAAACGCCCTGGGGCGGAGAAGATACGCAGTATTTT. The variable domain in full, with the rest retrieved from reference TRBV15 and TRBJ2-3, is DAMVIQNPRYQVTQFGKPVTLSCSQTLNHNVMYWYQQKSSQAPKLLFHYYDKDFNNEADTPDNFQSRRPNTSFCFLDIRSPGLGDTAMYLCATSRETPWGGEDTQYFGPGTRLTVL.

The sample holds one count of this clonotype. This chain links TRBV20-1 with TRBJ2-7; 8 bases align to TRBD1. The CDR3 consists of 14 residues. Germline lookup yields CDR1 DFQATT and CDR2 SNEGSKA (reference sequence). V lost 2 bases, J lost 4 bases, and 7 bases stayed unmatched. CDR3 residues: CSARPGQELYEQYF. CDR3 nucleotides: TGCAGTGCTAGACCGGGACAGGAACTTTACGAGCAGTACTTC.

The chain recombines TRBV7-2 with TRBJ2-5, with a tentative D call TRBD1 (5 bases). CDR1 is SGHTA, CDR2 FQGNSA, per germline. Trimming pared 4 bases from V and 3 bases from J, leaving 12 bases between. The CDR3 runs 14 residues. The CDR3 here is CASSSPTVKETQYF. DNA of the CDR3: TGTGCCAGCAGCTCTCCGACAGTCAAAGAGACCCAGTACTTC.

The J gene is TRBJ2-1, the V gene TRBV4-1; 9 nucleotides agree with TRBD2. The germline CDR1 and CDR2 sequences are MGHRA and YSYEKL. This CDR3 region has 16 residues. J lost 5 bases, V lost 0 bases, and 5 bases had no gene match. The CDR3 protein is CASSQDWTSDHNEQFF. The CDR3 nucleotides read TGCGCCAGCAGCCAAGATTGGACTAGCGATCACAATGAGCAGTTCTTC.

Comment on this clonotype: Sequence at one end of the junction differs from germline and may be a read error. V gene TRBV29-1 combines with J gene TRBJ2-3, with unresolved D. CDR1 SQVTM and CDR2 ANQGSEA come from the germline V gene. This CDR3 has 11 amino acids. The CDR3 bases are TGCAGCGCTGAAATTACAGATACGCAGTATTTT. This translates into CSAEITDTQYF.

This clonotype was observed a handful of times. The genes are TRBV6-1 and TRBJ2-1; 9 bases map to TRBD1. With V trimmed by 5 bases and J by 2 bases, 4 bases remained unmatched. CDR1 and CDR2 (germline): MNHNS, SASEGT. This CDR3 is 15 amino acids long. CDR3 loop: CASSMTGGTYNEQFF. The CDR3 region has the DNA TGTGCCAGCAGTATGACAGGGGGGACCTACAATGAGCAGTTCTTC.

The rearrangement joins TRBV7-3 to TRBJ2-1, with 7 bases aligning to TRBD2. V lost 2 bases and J lost 0; bases outside the gene matches: 4. Germline loops: CDR1 SGHTA, CDR2 FQGTGA. There are 16 residues in the CDR3. The DNA for the CDR3 is TGTGCCAGCAGCTTAGAGGGAGGGAGCTCCTACAATGAGCAGTTCTTC. Protein product: CASSLEGGSSYNEQFF.

The chain employs TRBV2 and TRBJ2-1; 14 nucleotides agree with TRBD2. Looked up from germline, CDR1 is SNHLY and CDR2 is FYNNEI. This CDR3 region has 15 residues. Germline trimming cut 5 bases from V and 7 bases from J; bases unmatched to any gene: 4. CDR3 region: CASSLTSGRGNEQFF. In nucleotides, the CDR3 is TGTGCCAGCAGTCTGACTAGCGGGAGGGGAAATGAGCAGTTCTTC. The full variable domain, in which reference TRBV2 and TRBJ2-1 provide the parts outside the CDR3, is EPEVTQTPSHQVTQMGQEVILRCVPISNHLYFYWYRQILGQKVEFLVSFYNNEISEKSEIFDDQFSVERPDGSNFTLKIRSTKLEDSAMYFCASSLTSGRGNEQFFGPGTRLTVL.

The chain couples TRBV10-3 to TRBJ2-7; D not resolved. This CDR3 is 13 amino acids long. Germline V gene lookup returns CDR1 ENHRY and CDR2 SYGVKD. Trimming pared 1 base from V and 2 bases from J, leaving 6 bases between. CDR3 sequence reads: CAISEWVTYEQYF. The CDR3 DNA reads as TGTGCCATCAGTGAGTGGGTCACCTACGAGCAGTACTTC.